This T cell receptor beta chain was recovered during a study of T cell responses to AZD1222 COVID-19 vaccine. Whole-study results and caveats: The study found Spike-specific TCR breadth and depth rose after two AZD1222 doses. The donors showed a predominance of white British ancestry and of females, with possible underestimation of clonal diversity. Nearly half of spike-specific TCRs reportedly target unmutated variant regions. CD4 TCRs associated with vaccination spanned spike, dominating at 160-218 and 743-854.

Data came from immunoSEQ multiplex PCR; TCRdb stores just in-frame clones and leaves some out. The data contain around 130,000 clones, around nine tenths of them singletons. In regard to this clone: Its antigen remains unidentified.

CDR1 and CDR2 (germline): MDHEN, SYDVKM. The CDR3 extends over 12 amino acids. Trimming removed 2 bases at V and 7 bases at J, with 5 bases between. This chain connects TRBV28 to TRBJ1-4; D might be TRBD1 (5 bases). Sample: peripheral blood, taken 28 days after the second AZD1222 dose. The sequence came from an adult who received the AZD1222 COVID-19 vaccine. The CDR3, as DNA: TGTGCCAGCAGTTTAGGGGGTGAAAAACTGTTTTTT. This encodes CASSLGGEKLFF.